This T cell receptor beta chain was obtained from a study of beta chain features in type 1 diabetes (dated 2018 in TCRdb). Background on the whole study: No differences in mean age, gender distribution, total cell number or subset yield were found between patients and healthy donors. A total of roughly 98,000,000 sorted cells were examined across all samples, and RNA yield correlated strongly with the number of cells per subset. In the study, TCRB repertoires of sorted circulating CD4+ T cell subsets from recently diagnosed type 1 diabetes patients were compared with those of matched healthy donors. Naive and central memory subsets were obtained from all 30 or so donors, but regulatory and stem cell-like memory subsets were isolated from only 8 patients and 8 healthy donors.

The CDR3 starts with the cysteine, ends with the phenylalanine, and has 11 residues. Just CDR3 DNA is preserved here, 33 bases in frame from base 1. Trimming takes 1 base from V and 6 bases from J, and the germline ends sit 4 bases apart. According to the germline V gene, CDR1 reads SGHTA and CDR2 reads FQGNSA. This clone was seen a few times. It lacks a known antigen. Per-base qualities were not stored, and no clone one base away is much larger. Paper-wide results and their limitations: Patients with type 1 diabetes made fewer insertions and deleted more nucleotides at VDJ recombination sites, implying thymic rearrangement abnormalities. PCR may preferentially amplify shorter templates, but because patient and control samples were amplified and corrected together, any resulting skew would affect both groups equally. Because small numbers of individuals were included in the HLA sub-analyses, any influence of HLA type on TCRB rearrangement was left unresolved. Naive, central memory and regulatory TCRB repertoires appeared to be more alike among patients than among healthy donors. Because cDNA was sequenced instead of genomic DNA, highly expressing activated cells could be over-represented, though the groups showed no difference in activation or CD3 levels. In all four CD4+ subsets, TCRB CDR3 length was moderately but significantly shorter in type 1 diabetes patients.

The High Capacity cDNA Reverse Transcription Kit was used to reverse transcribe all of the isolated RNA, meaning that expressed TCRB transcripts were what got sequenced. Deep immunoSEQ sequencing was performed on naive, central memory and regulatory T cell samples, with an average of roughly 3.5 million total reads per sample. Sorted cells were lysed in RLT buffer and RNA was extracted with DNase-treated RNeasy Micro or Mini kits, depending on cell number. To prevent cross-contamination, every cell subset was processed on its own, while patient and healthy donor samples were processed together. Using the immunoSEQ multiplex PCR, TCRB sequences were amplified from cDNA into 87-bp fragments spanning the CDR3 region. Sequencing of the amplicons was done on the Illumina HiSeq platform. As for how the authors treated the data: PCR bias was corrected computationally using synthetic template baselines, and reads within Hamming distance 2 were collapsed, with unmergeable singletons discarded. Reads were aligned against IMGT so that V, D and J genes, CDR3 length and insertions or deletions at six rearrangement sites could be assigned. Within each subset, clonotype counts were normalized to sorted cell number, after which true diversity and Gini coefficients were computed with the tcR R package. The overlap coefficient, calculated on TCRB nucleotide sequences, was used to measure repertoire sharing. As a proxy for the pre-selection repertoire, out-of-frame TCRB sequences from naive cells were analyzed. This immuneACCESS table, as held by TCRdb, lists in-frame sequences with V and J called but not all clones. Of the missing ones, under half trace to an unresolved V gene in checked studies; the others have no known cause. V and J calls and clone size are as listed in that table; D and trimming were resolved from the DNA. This sample has 900,000 or so clones in its table, and 15% to 20% of those were observed once. In total, the top ten clones hold roughly 0.025% of the sample.

Each donor gave one peripheral blood draw, roughly 120 mL on average, collected into heparinised tubes. Naive, central memory, regulatory and stem cell-like memory CD4+ T cells were sorted on a BD FACSAria II using a panel including CD45RO, CCR7, CD25, CD127, CD95 and CD27. All sorted populations exceeded 95% purity. PBMCs were separated immediately by Lymphoprep density gradient centrifugation and were stained directly, without being cultured. So that batch effects would be minimized, each experiment stained and sorted samples in pairs, pairing one healthy donor with one patient. The sequenced sample was naive CD4+ T cells from blood. The cell subset or site label corresponds to: true naive CD4+ T cells. The clonotype was recovered from a woman between 18 and 30 years old in good health. The chain employs TRBV7-2 and TRBJ2-7; no D gene call is confident. The nucleotides are TGTGCCAGCAGCTTAGAGACCGAGCAGTACTTC. This yields the protein CASSLETEQYF.